This T cell receptor beta chain was captured by sequencing in a study of cytomegalovirus exposure and HLA in healthy donors. Whole-study results and caveats: For cytomegalovirus status, the classifier reportedly gave diagnoses with high specificity and sensitivity.

On this clone itself: Its matching antigen is unknown.

PCR used 60 Vbeta primers and 13 Jbeta primers. Assay: immunoSEQ multiplex PCR; the TCRdb copy retains only in-frame clones and omits some. Among 150,000 to 200,000 clones, about 72% were seen once, and the ten largest hold 1.5%. The germline CDR1 and CDR2 sequences are SGHTA and FQGNSA. The CDR3 spans 13 residues. V dropped 8 bases and J dropped 4; count of bases not matched to a gene: 7. The TCR originated in a girl under 18 in good health and CMV-seronegative. Sequencing was performed on PBMCs. The gene calls are TRBV7-2 and TRBJ1-2; TRBD1 aligns across 7 bases. In DNA form, the CDR3 reads TGTGCCAGCCCCCGGACAGGACCCTATGGCTACACCTTC. Translation gives CASPRTGPYGYTF.